This T cell receptor beta chain was found in a study of T cell changes during pregnancy in multiple sclerosis. CDR1 and CDR2 (germline): SGHNT, YYREEE (reference sequence). V shed 5 bases and J shed 3 bases, with 15 bases lying between them. The CDR3 sequence is 14 residues long. The data were produced by immunoSEQ multiplex PCR, yet TCRdb's version contains in-frame clones alone and is incomplete. The sample lists some 120,000 clones, roughly 90% occurring once. The clonotype was recovered from a female donor with multiple sclerosis, enrolled in a pregnancy study. Source: peripheral blood, taken in the third trimester of pregnancy. V and J are TRBV5-4 and TRBJ2-7; the D gene is possibly TRBD2 (6 bases). CDR3 sequence (DNA): TGTGCCAGCAGTCGGGGCCCGGGAGACTACGAGCAGTACTTC. This translates into CASSRGPGDYEQYF.